The next 5 T cell receptor beta chains were all read from a single sample in a study of human T cells and chemical hapten exposure. TCRdb ran MiXCR on the RACE reads and lists one entry per CDR3 protein. The sample carries 65,000 to 80,000 distinct CDR3 sequences, 10% recorded once. Time point described: patch test 1, 2 weeks after DPC sensitization. Treatment reported: therapeutic diphenylcyclopropenone sensitization with weekly scalp DPC. The starting material was whole blood, obtained in connection with sensitization to the hapten diphenylcyclopropenone (DPC). The receptors derive from a woman aged 45 to 65 with alopecia areata. Some clones in this sample may be carry-over from other donors' samples.

CDR3 loop: CSARGLGADRYEQYF. CDR3 nucleotide sequence: TGCAGTGCTAGAGGCTTGGGGGCTGACCGCTACGAGCAGTACTTC. The chain employs TRBV20-1 and TRBJ2-7; perhaps TRBD1 as D (6 bases). Germline V gene sequence: CDR1 DFQATT, CDR2 SNEGSKA (reference sequence). This CDR3 region has 15 residues. V was pared by 1 base and J by 3 bases, with 16 bases between.

This clonotype was recorded a few times. The chain is built from TRBV2 and TRBJ2-1; 16 bases map to TRBD2. The CDR3 has 15 residues. Germline lookup yields CDR1 SNHLY and CDR2 FYNNEI. J gave up 9 bases and V 6 bases, and 5 bases lay outside the gene matches. As DNA, the CDR3 is TGTGCCAGCAGGGGACTAGCGGGAGGGCCGGTTGAGCAGTTCTTC. Encoded protein: CASRGLAGGPVEQFF.

The V call is TRBV6-5, the J call TRBJ1-6; unclear D gene. Trimming removed 6 bases at V and 7 bases at J, with 10 bases between. This CDR3 has 13 residues. Germline assignment: CDR1 MNHEY and CDR2 SVGAGI. CDR3 loop: CASSGVSNSPLHF. CDR3 nucleotides: TGTGCCAGCAGCGGCGTCTCCAATTCACCCCTCCACTTT.

In this sample, this clonotype turned up many times. This chain connects TRBV28 to TRBJ1-2; D possibly corresponds to TRBD1 (6 bases). Trimming stripped 8 bases from V and 8 bases from J, with 18 bases between. The CDR3 sequence is 13 residues long. Germline loops: CDR1 MDHEN, CDR2 SYDVKM. CDR3 amino acids: CASYDRQARGYTF. CDR3 DNA sequence: TGTGCCAGCTATGACCGACAGGCACGCGGCTACACCTTC.

V gene TRBV7-9 combines with J gene TRBJ2-2; D unclear. Deletions cut 2 bases from V and 1 base from J, with 2 bases between. Germline values: CDR1 SEHNR, CDR2 FQNEAQ (reference sequence). CDR3 length: 13 residues. CDR3 region: CASSLWNTGELFF. The CDR3 DNA reads as TGTGCCAGCAGCTTATGGAACACCGGGGAGCTGTTTTTT.